This is a list of T cell receptor beta chains from one sample in a study of T cell responses to AZD1222 COVID-19 vaccine. Produced via immunoSEQ multiplex PCR; TCRdb's table is partial and in-frame only. The sample shows approximately 100,000 clones, 90% of them seen only once. Source: peripheral blood, taken on day 0 of AZD1222 vaccination. These receptor sequences come from an adult in good health. CDR3s include the opening cysteine and the closing phenylalanine or tryptophan. Fields, in order: CDR3 protein, CDR3 DNA, clone size, D gene, J gene, V gene. The D gene is left open where the match is weak. Clone size is stated in some rows and not others, as once, few, many or a class when expanded.

CASSEISGGNQPQHF,TGTGCCAGCAGTGAAATCTCAGGGGGCAATCAGCCCCAGCATTTT,.,.,TRBJ1-5,TRBV6-1
CASSPTNREGYTF,TGTGCCAGCAGTCCTACAAACAGGGAAGGCTACACCTTC,.,.,TRBJ1-2,TRBV27
CASSLWGPANEQFF,TGTGCCAGCAGCTTATGGGGCCCGGCCAATGAGCAGTTCTTC,.,.,TRBJ2-1,TRBV5-4
CASRRGVAEKLFF,TGTGCCAGCAGGCGAGGGGTTGCGGAAAAACTGTTTTTT,.,.,TRBJ1-4,TRBV6-5
CASSQDREDEKLFF,TGCGCCAGCAGCCAAGACAGGGAAGATGAAAAACTGTTTTTT,.,.,TRBJ1-4,TRBV4-3
CAWIGLGLNTEAFF,TGTGCCTGGATAGGGCTGGGCTTGAACACTGAAGCTTTCTTT,once,.,TRBJ1-1,TRBV30
CASSIGQRAYNSPLHF,TGTGCCAGTAGTATCGGACAGAGAGCCTATAATTCACCCCTCCACTTT,.,.,TRBJ1-6,TRBV19
CASSQGDRVKRGYTF,TGTGCCAGCAGTCAAGGGGACAGGGTAAAGCGTGGCTACACCTTC,.,TRBD1,TRBJ1-2,TRBV7-9
CASSPTRPEQNYGYTF,TGTGCCAGCTCACCAACCCGCCCCGAGCAGAACTATGGCTACACCTTC,few,.,TRBJ1-2,TRBV18
CASSQDQRPTDTQYF,TGTGCCAGCAGCCAAGACCAACGACCTACAGATACGCAGTATTTT,.,.,TRBJ2-3,TRBV4-2
CASRGGTGQPQHF,TGTGCCAGCAGGGGGGGGACTGGGCAGCCCCAGCATTTT,.,.,TRBJ1-5,TRBV28
CASSIGQGEYNEQFF,TGTGCCAGTAGTATAGGTCAGGGGGAATACAATGAGCAGTTCTTC,.,TRBD1,TRBJ2-1,TRBV19
CASSELGGAVTQYF,TGTGCCAGCAGTGAATTGGGGGGGGCCGTTACGCAGTATTTT,.,.,TRBJ2-3,TRBV6-1
CASSQGTGNTIYF,TGTGCCAGCAGCCAGGGAACTGGAAACACCATATATTTT,.,.,TRBJ1-3,TRBV3-1/TRBV3-2
CASSYESGSGANVLTF,TGTGCCAGCAGTTACGAGTCTGGCTCTGGGGCCAACGTCCTGACTTTC,.,.,TRBJ2-6,TRBV6-5
CASSLGTANQPQHF,TGTGCCAGCAGCCTAGGGACAGCTAATCAGCCCCAGCATTTT,.,TRBD1,TRBJ1-5,TRBV7-9
CASSGPARGRTEAFF,TGTGCCAGCAGCGGTCCTGCACGGGGTCGGACTGAAGCTTTCTTT,.,.,TRBJ1-1,TRBV28
CASSLGDSNEKLFF,TGCGCCAGCAGCTTGGGGGACTCTAATGAAAAACTGTTTTTT,once,.,TRBJ1-4,TRBV5-1
CASSLTGRNTEAFF,TGTGCCAGCAGCTTAACAGGAAGGAACACTGAAGCTTTCTTT,.,.,TRBJ1-1,TRBV5-4
CAISESRGDRGPRETQYF,TGTGCCATCAGTGAGTCGAGAGGGGACAGGGGCCCACGGGAGACCCAGTACTTC,.,TRBD1,TRBJ2-5,TRBV10-3
CSVLGGHGEWDF,TGCAGCGTTTTAGGGGGGCACGGCGAGTGGGACTTC,.,.,TRBJ2-7,TRBV29-1
CAITQGTNQPQHF,TGTGCCATCACCCAGGGGACCAATCAGCCCCAGCATTTT,.,.,TRBJ1-5,TRBV10-3
CASSAGTSGGSQGKQFF,TGTGCCAGCAGCGCCGGGACTAGCGGGGGCTCTCAAGGAAAGCAGTTCTTC,.,TRBD2,TRBJ2-1,TRBV5-4
CASSRGGDGSGFF,TGTGCCAGCAGTAGAGGGGGAGACGGTTCCGGGTTCTTC,.,.,TRBJ2-1,TRBV12-3/TRBV12-4
CASTPLAGSRTDTQYF,TGTGCCAGCACCCCACTTGCGGGTAGTCGCACAGATACGCAGTATTTT,few,.,TRBJ2-3,TRBV11-2
CASNPGPAGGQETQYF,TGTGCCAGCAACCCCGGCCCAGCGGGGGGCCAAGAGACCCAGTACTTC,.,TRBD2,TRBJ2-5,TRBV6-6
CASSLTLTGTDTQYF,TGCGCCAGCAGCTTGACGTTAACAGGGACAGATACGCAGTATTTT,.,.,TRBJ2-3,TRBV5-1
CASRAGTSREQYF,TGTGCCAGTAGGGCAGGGACGTCCAGAGAGCAGTACTTC,.,.,TRBJ2-7,TRBV19
CASSQAGTENTEAFF,TGTGCCAGCAGCCAAGCAGGGACGGAGAACACTGAAGCTTTCTTT,few,.,TRBJ1-1,TRBV3-1/TRBV3-2
CASSKEPRETNYEQYF,TGTGCCAGCAGCAAAGAGCCCCGGGAAACCAACTACGAGCAGTACTTC,.,.,TRBJ2-7,TRBV21-1
CASSAGLPLSGNTIYF,TGTGCCAGCAGCGCCGGTTTGCCCCTCTCTGGAAACACCATATATTTT,.,.,TRBJ1-3,TRBV9
CATFGWSSEQYF,TGTGCCACTTTTGGGTGGTCCAGCGAGCAGTACTTC,.,.,TRBJ2-7,TRBV10-3
CASSPYTGVGYGYTF,TGCGCCAGCAGCCCATACACAGGGGTCGGCTATGGCTACACCTTC,.,TRBD1,TRBJ1-2,TRBV4-3
CASTYPGLGRDTEAFF,TGTGCCAGTACCTACCCCGGGTTGGGGCGGGACACTGAAGCTTTCTTT,.,.,TRBJ1-1,TRBV19
CASSPLTGTVNTEAFF,TGTGCCAGCAGCCCACTGACCGGGACGGTGAACACTGAAGCTTTCTTT,.,.,TRBJ1-1,TRBV5-6
CASSKARLGPQHF,TGTGCCAGCAGCAAAGCCCGACTGGGGCCCCAGCATTTT,.,.,TRBJ1-5,TRBV21-1
CSASPMTSGSTDTQYF,TGCAGTGCTAGTCCCATGACTAGCGGGAGCACAGATACGCAGTATTTT,.,TRBD2,TRBJ2-3,TRBV20-1
CASSPLFSGGANGDEQFF,TGTGCCAGCTCACCACTCTTTAGCGGGGGGGCAAATGGCGATGAGCAGTTCTTC,few,TRBD2,TRBJ2-1,TRBV18
CASSLGAGQGRNTIYF,TGTGCCAGCAGCTTAGGGGCGGGACAGGGGAGAAACACCATATATTTT,.,TRBD1,TRBJ1-3,TRBV7-8
CASSPGQAMGEAFF,TGTGCCAGCTCACCCGGACAGGCGATGGGTGAAGCTTTCTTT,.,TRBD1,TRBJ1-1,TRBV18
CASSQRLAGGLVTDTQYF,TGTGCCAGCAGTCAGAGACTAGCGGGGGGGCTGGTCACAGATACGCAGTATTTT,.,TRBD2,TRBJ2-3,TRBV9
CASSVDTDYEQYF,TGTGCCAGCAGTGTAGACACTGACTACGAGCAGTACTTC,few,.,TRBJ2-7,TRBV9
CASSLLGSTNEKLFF,TGCGCCAGCAGCTTGTTGGGGTCAACTAATGAAAAACTGTTTTTT,.,.,TRBJ1-4,TRBV5-1
CASSLAGGRSPLHF,TGTGCCAGCAGTCTGGCAGGGGGCCGTTCACCCCTCCACTTT,.,TRBD1,TRBJ1-6,TRBV5-5
CASSLDRYSGNTIYF,TGTGCCAGCAGCTTGGACAGATACTCTGGAAACACCATATATTTT,.,.,TRBJ1-3,TRBV7-9
CASSVGGDSSYEQYF,TGTGCCAGCAGCGTAGGGGGGGACTCCTCCTACGAGCAGTACTTC,.,.,TRBJ2-7,TRBV9
CASSLAGGWTDTQYF,TGTGCCAGCAGCTTGGCCGGAGGGTGGACAGATACGCAGTATTTT,.,.,TRBJ2-3,TRBV5-4
CASSLDLAKNIQYF,TGTGCCAGCAGCTTGGATCTAGCCAAAAACATTCAGTACTTC,.,.,TRBJ2-4,TRBV5-4
CAGSRRAYSNQPQHF,TGTGCCGGCTCGAGAAGGGCCTATAGCAATCAGCCCCAGCATTTT,.,.,TRBJ1-5,TRBV28
CASRRTGAYGYTF,TGTGCCAGCAGACGGACAGGGGCCTATGGCTACACCTTC,.,TRBD1,TRBJ1-2,TRBV12-3/TRBV12-4
CASTRYPGQGYEQYF,TGTGCCAGCACGAGATACCCGGGACAGGGGTACGAGCAGTACTTC,.,TRBD1,TRBJ2-7,TRBV27
CASSLAGGFESPLHF,TGTGCCAGCAGCTTAGCAGGGGGCTTCGAGTCACCCCTCCACTTT,.,TRBD1,TRBJ1-6,TRBV7-9
CATSASSGSSYNEQFF,TGTGCCACCAGTGCTTCTAGCGGAAGCTCCTACAATGAGCAGTTCTTC,.,TRBD2,TRBJ2-1,TRBV24-1
CASSMEREPEGTEAFF,TGTGCCAGTAGTATGGAAAGGGAACCGGAGGGGACTGAAGCTTTCTTT,.,.,TRBJ1-1,TRBV19
CASTTTAGMNTEAFF,TGTGCCAGCACCACAACCGCCGGTATGAACACTGAAGCTTTCTTT,.,.,TRBJ1-1,TRBV7-9